One T cell receptor beta chain is described in this entry. This clonotype appeared many times. Its recognized antigen is unknown. Qualities for individual bases were not recorded, and no much larger clone is one base off. CDR1 and CDR2 were assigned from the germline V gene (reference sequence) as DFQATT and SNEGSKA. The CDR3 runs 14 amino acids, cysteine and phenylalanine included. Kept here is only the CDR3 DNA, which spans 42 bases and is read in frame from base 1. Cut back by 6 bases and 1 base, the V and J ends lie 16 bases apart. For unsorted PBMC libraries, 2 million PBMCs were used after storage in RNAlater at -80 degrees C until RNA extraction. The multiple sclerosis patients were enrolled in a US clinical protocol that used magnetic resonance imaging to evaluate disease progression. PBMCs were separated from peripheral blood using Ficoll-Hypaque density gradient centrifugation and then cryopreserved in liquid nitrogen.

These data belong to a study of neurological immune-mediated disorders (dated by TCRdb to between 2018 and 2020). Describing the broader study: Among the approximately 34 multiple sclerosis patients, relapsing-remitting MS accounted for around 30 and secondary progressive MS accounted for 3. Peripheral blood TCR-beta repertoires from HTLV-I-associated myelopathy (HAM/TSP) patients, multiple sclerosis patients and healthy controls were compared by UMI-based sequencing. The 106 TCR-beta libraries covered PBMC samples along with longitudinal samples, technical triplicates, and paired sorted CD4+ and CD8+ T-cell subsets. The cohort included 60 to 75 subjects: roughly 15 with HAM/TSP, roughly 34 with multiple sclerosis, and roughly 20 healthy controls. General conclusions and limits of the study: Across subjects, expanded clones never shared an identical CDR3 amino acid sequence, which suggests that the TCR-beta repertoires in every group were private. The MS cluster showed no association with clinical or MRI features, and the authors stated that larger cohorts are needed. The highest TCR clonal expansion was observed in HAM/TSP patients, whereas the lowest was observed in MS patients, even when compared with healthy controls. In a phylogenetic analysis, the repertoires of 18 out of 34 MS patients fell into a single cluster of related CDR3 sequences, pointing to a possible signature at the repertoire level.

cDNA synthesis used template-switch 5'RACE with a primer carrying a 10-nucleotide random unique molecular identifier tagging each TCR transcript. Every sequencing run covered 15-18 subjects and yielded more than 200 million TCR-beta sequences. The RNeasy kit was used for extraction of total RNA. The KAPA Real-time Library Amplification kit was used to amplify TCR-beta VDJ regions with primers targeting the TCR constant region and the 5'RACE anchor. A first PCR added sample indexes and Illumina adaptors, and a second PCR then raised library yield. After Ampure bead purification, the roughly 650 bp TCR product was size-selected on a 2% E-gel SizeSelection system. Before pooling, library quality was checked on a Bioanalyzer, concentration was measured with Qubit, and libraries were quantified with the Kapa Library Quantification kit. Libraries were sequenced paired-end 2 x 150 bp on an Illumina HiSeq 2500. To increase sequence diversity, about 25-31% phiX was spiked into each library pool. The study's processing was this. Quality-filtered reads were processed with the UMI-based MiGEC pipeline, which removed over 80% of raw TCR sequences during error correction. VDJ genes were aligned to IMGT germline references, and clonotypes were defined by unique CDR3 amino acid sequence plus V-J genes. Clonal expansion, Shannon diversity, and CDR3 relatedness (CalcPairwiseDistances, ClusterSamples) were evaluated with VDJtools, and phylogenetic trees were built with CLCbio workbench. Expanded clones were defined as having at least 8 unique UMIs, based on coefficient-of-variation modelling across technical triplicates. The raw public reads went through TCRdb reprocessing: fastp at Q25, MiXCR clone calling, in-frame beta chains kept. CDR3 protein sequences are deduplicated, and each keeps its most common genes and DNA. The V and J calls, along with clone size, are taken from TCRdb and not from the paper's own processing. The sample table lists about 55,000 distinct CDR3 sequences, approximately 4.1% of them with a count of one. The ten largest make up 2.5% to 3% of the sample.

This receptor was obtained from a man in his forties or fifties with multiple sclerosis. Sequenced material: PBMCs. The sequence joins TRBV20-1 to TRBJ2-7; perhaps TRBD2 is the D gene, with 6 bases matching. The CDR3 region reads CSATTGTGSYEQYF. The DNA sequence follows: TGCAGTGCCACGACCGGGACTGGATCCTACGAGCAGTACTTC.